The source of this TCR beta chain is a study of siplizumab effects on memory and regulatory T cells. TCRdb's table, derived via immunoSEQ multiplex PCR, lists solely in-frame clones and lacks some. The table records about 97,000 clones, nearly 95% of them present only once. A word on this clone: Its antigen is not identified.

Study findings and constraints: Naive-or-memory phenotypes were unassignable for roughly 80-97% of proliferating CD4+ or CD8+ clones. Siplizumab significantly reduced alloreactive sequences traceable to unstimulated CD4+ memory cells. The study found naive T cells seemingly more diverse than memory cells and seemingly major alloresponse contributors. Treatment with siplizumab left mappable alloreactive CD4+ clones averaging 68.8% Treg-derived, compared with 25% to 30% in controls.

The ends lost 3 bases at V and 2 bases at J; junction bases unmatched: 9. Germline-derived CDR1 and CDR2 are SEHNR and FQNEAQ (reference sequence). This CDR3 comprises 17 residues. The J gene is TRBJ2-1, the V gene TRBV7-9; TRBD2 aligns across 8 bases. Sequencing used non-Treg CD4+ T cells sorted from blood. This receptor was taken from a human donor in good health. This chain's CDR3 is CASSFQGTGGAYNEQFF. The CDR3 DNA is TGTGCCAGCAGCTTTCAGGGAACGGGAGGGGCCTACAATGAGCAGTTCTTC. Full variable domain (missing parts from reference TRBV7-9 and TRBJ2-1): DTGVSQNPRHKITKRGQNVTFRCDPISEHNRLYWYRQTLGQGPEFLTYFQNEAQLEKSRLLSDRFSAERPKGSFSTLEIQRTEQGDSAMYLCASSFQGTGGAYNEQFFGPGTRLTVL.